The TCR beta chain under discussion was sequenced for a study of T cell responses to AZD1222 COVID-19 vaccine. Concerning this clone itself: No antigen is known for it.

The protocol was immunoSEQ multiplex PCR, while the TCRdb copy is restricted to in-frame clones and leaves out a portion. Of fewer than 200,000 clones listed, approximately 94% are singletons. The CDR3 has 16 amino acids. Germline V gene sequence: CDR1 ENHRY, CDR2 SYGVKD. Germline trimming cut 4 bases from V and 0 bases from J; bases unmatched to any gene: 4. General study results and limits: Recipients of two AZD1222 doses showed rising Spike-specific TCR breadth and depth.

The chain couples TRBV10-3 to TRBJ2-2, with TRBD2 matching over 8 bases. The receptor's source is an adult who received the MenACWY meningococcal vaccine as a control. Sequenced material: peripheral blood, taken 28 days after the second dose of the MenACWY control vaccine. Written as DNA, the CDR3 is TGTGCCATCAGTGTCGCGGGACTAGCGAACACCGGGGAGCTGTTTTTT. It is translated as CAISVAGLANTGELFF.